This T cell receptor (beta chain) was identified during a study of CD8 T cells in Susac syndrome. Study-level findings and limits: The CD4+ T cell repertoires in Susac syndrome did not show any clonal expansion.

TCR beta was sequenced from blood CD8+ and CD4+ T cells. Recently defined diagnostic criteria for definite or probable disease were fulfilled by Susac syndrome patients. Remarks on this clonotype: What it binds is not known.

Trimming cost V 4 bases and J 9 bases; bases outside gene matches: 5. This CDR3 has 14 amino acids. Looked up from germline, CDR1 is SGHDT and CDR2 is YYEEEE. The RNA input was about 0.5 to 1 ug, and it was reverse transcribed with random hexamers. An immunoSEQ multiplex PCR amplified TCR beta CDR3 over 54 Vbeta and 13 Jbeta. TCRdb analysed the immunoSEQ multiplex PCR reads with MiXCR anew, one entry per CDR3 protein. The table shows over 120,000 distinct CDR3 sequences, with roughly 94% occurring only once. The specimen was CD4+ T cells from PBMCs. This TCR came from a human donor with Susac syndrome. The V call is TRBV5-6, the J call TRBJ2-4, with TRBD1 matching 12 bases. CDR3 sequence reads: CASSPGQGARIQYF. CDR3 sequence (DNA): TGTGCCAGCAGCCCGGGACAGGGGGCGCGCATTCAGTACTTC.